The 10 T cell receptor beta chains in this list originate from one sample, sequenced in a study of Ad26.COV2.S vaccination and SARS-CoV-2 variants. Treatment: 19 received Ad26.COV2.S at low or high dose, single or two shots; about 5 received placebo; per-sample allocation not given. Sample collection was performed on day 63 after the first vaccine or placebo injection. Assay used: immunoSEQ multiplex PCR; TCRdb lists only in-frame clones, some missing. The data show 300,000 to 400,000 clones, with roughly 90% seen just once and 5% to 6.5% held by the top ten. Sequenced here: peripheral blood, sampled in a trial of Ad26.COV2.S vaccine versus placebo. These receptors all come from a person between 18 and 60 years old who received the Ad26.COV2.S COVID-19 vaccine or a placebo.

DNA of the CDR3: TGTGCCACCAGTGACCCGGGACTAGCGGGACCAAATGAGCAGTTCTTC. Protein product: CATSDPGLAGPNEQFF. The V call is TRBV24-1, the J call TRBJ2-1; 13 bases fit TRBD2. This CDR3 region has 16 residues. Germline trimming cut 4 bases from V and 7 bases from J; bases unmatched to any gene: 6. Germline CDR1 KGHDR, CDR2 SFDVKD.

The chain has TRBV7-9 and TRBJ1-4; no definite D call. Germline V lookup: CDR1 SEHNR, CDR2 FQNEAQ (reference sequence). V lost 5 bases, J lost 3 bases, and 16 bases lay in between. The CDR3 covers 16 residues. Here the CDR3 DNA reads TGTGCCAGCAGCCATGGAGGAGAGAACCCTAATGAAAAACTGTTTTTT. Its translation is CASSHGGENPNEKLFF.

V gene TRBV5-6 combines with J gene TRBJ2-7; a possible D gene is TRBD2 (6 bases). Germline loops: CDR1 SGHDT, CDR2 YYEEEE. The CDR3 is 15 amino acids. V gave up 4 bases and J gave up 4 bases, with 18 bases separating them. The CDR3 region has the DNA TGTGCCAGCAGCGGTCGGGACTCTGAAGGTTACGAGCAGTACTTC. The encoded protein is CASSGRDSEGYEQYF.

This CDR3 reads CASSRIQETQYF. Written as DNA, the CDR3 is TGTGCCAGCTCACGCATCCAAGAGACCCAGTACTTC. The rearrangement links TRBV18 to TRBJ2-5; D gene uncertain. From germline, CDR1 is KGHSH and CDR2 LQKENI. CDR3 length: 12 amino acids. The V and J ends lost 4 bases and 1 base respectively, with 4 bases between them.

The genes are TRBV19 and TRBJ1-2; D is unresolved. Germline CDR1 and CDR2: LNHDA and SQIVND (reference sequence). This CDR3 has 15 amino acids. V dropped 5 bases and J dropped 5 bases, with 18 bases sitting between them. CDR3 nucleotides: TGTGCCAGTAGTTTGGACGGCGGAGGGCCTTATGGCTACACCTTC. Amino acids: CASSLDGGGPYGYTF.

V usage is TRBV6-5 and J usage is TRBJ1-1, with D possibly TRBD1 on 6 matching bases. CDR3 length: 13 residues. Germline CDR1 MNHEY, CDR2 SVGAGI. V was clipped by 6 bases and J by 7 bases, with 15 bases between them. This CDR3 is CASRSTTGHEAFF. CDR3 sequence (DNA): TGTGCCAGCAGATCTACGACAGGCCATGAAGCTTTCTTT.

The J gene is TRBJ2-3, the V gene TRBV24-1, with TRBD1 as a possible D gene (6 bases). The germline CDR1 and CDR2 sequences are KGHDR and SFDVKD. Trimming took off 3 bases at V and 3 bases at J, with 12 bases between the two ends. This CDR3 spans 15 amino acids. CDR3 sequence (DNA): TGTGCCACCAGTGATCCCTCAAGGGGGACAGATACGCAGTATTTT. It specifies CATSDPSRGTDTQYF.

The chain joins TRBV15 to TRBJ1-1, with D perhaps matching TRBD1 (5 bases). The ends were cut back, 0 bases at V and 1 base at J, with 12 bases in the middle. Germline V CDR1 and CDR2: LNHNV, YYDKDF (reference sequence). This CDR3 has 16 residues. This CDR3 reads CATSRDYQGRNTEAFF. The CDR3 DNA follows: TGTGCCACCAGCAGAGATTATCAGGGACGGAACACTGAAGCTTTCTTT.

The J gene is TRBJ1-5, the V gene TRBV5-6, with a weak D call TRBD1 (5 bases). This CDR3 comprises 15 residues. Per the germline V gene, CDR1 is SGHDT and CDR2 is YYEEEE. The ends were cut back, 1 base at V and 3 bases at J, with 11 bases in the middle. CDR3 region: CASSLRQGNNQPQHF. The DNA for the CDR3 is TGTGCCAGCAGCTTGCGGCAGGGCAACAATCAGCCCCAGCATTTT.

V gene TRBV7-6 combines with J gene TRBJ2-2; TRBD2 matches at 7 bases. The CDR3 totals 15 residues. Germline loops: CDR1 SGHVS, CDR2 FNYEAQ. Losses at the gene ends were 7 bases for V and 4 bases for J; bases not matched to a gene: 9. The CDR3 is CASTARGGLTGELFF. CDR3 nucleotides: TGTGCCAGCACCGCTCGGGGAGGGCTCACCGGGGAGCTGTTTTTT.